Listed below are T cell receptor beta chains from one sample, sequenced in a study of blood T cell repertoires in COVID-19. Sequencing was performed with immunoSEQ multiplex PCR; in TCRdb, only in-frame clones are kept and a portion is missing. The table shows 200,000 to 250,000 clones, with roughly 94% occurring only once. Sequenced sample: peripheral blood. Receptors were obtained from a man aged 25-45 years with acute or convalescent COVID-19. Both conserved end residues are part of each CDR3. D genes are given only for firm matches. Size values are once, few and many counts, or a class for expanded clones, and some rows have none.

clone size	D gene	J gene	V gene	CDR3 DNA	CDR3 protein
.	TRBD1	TRBJ2-7	TRBV12-5	TGTGCTAGTGGTTCCTCTGCTAAGCGCTCACAGGGGAACGAGCAGTACTTC	CASGSSAKRSQGNEQYF
.	.	TRBJ2-2	TRBV2	TGTGCCAGCACAGGGATGTCCGGCACCGGGGAGCTGTTTTTT	CASTGMSGTGELFF
.	.	TRBJ2-4	TRBV28	TGTGCCAGCAGTCCCCCTGCCAGCAAAAACATTCAGTACTTC	CASSPPASKNIQYF
.	TRBD1	TRBJ2-3	TRBV29-1	TGCAGCGTTGGGGGGACAGGGGGATTCACAGATACGCAGTATTTT	CSVGGTGGFTDTQYF
.	.	TRBJ2-2	TRBV19	TGTGCCAGTAGTATATCAGGGTCCACCGGGGAGCTGTTTTTT	CASSISGSTGELFF
.	.	TRBJ2-7	TRBV19	TGTGCCAGTAGTATAGTGGCGGGACCCCACTACGAGCAGTACTTC	CASSIVAGPHYEQYF
.	.	TRBJ2-6	TRBV28	TGTGCCAGCAGTTTCAACAGGCCACTCGTCCTGACTTTC	CASSFNRPLVLTF
few	.	TRBJ2-2	TRBV18	TGTGCCAGCTCACCCATCTGGGGCAACGGGGAGCTGTTTTTT	CASSPIWGNGELFF
.	.	TRBJ1-2	TRBV5-4	TGTGCCAGCAGCCCTCCGAGGAGGGGTGGTTCTGGGTATGGCTACACCTTC	CASSPPRRGGSGYGYTF
.	.	TRBJ2-7	TRBV4-1	TGCGCCAGCAGCCAACGACTAGTTGATGGATACGAGCAGTACTTC	CASSQRLVDGYEQYF
once	TRBD1	TRBJ2-7	TRBV9	TGTGCCAGCAGCGTAACGGGACAGGCCTACGAGCAGTACTTC	CASSVTGQAYEQYF
.	.	TRBJ1-2	TRBV5-4	TGTGCCAGCAACTTAGACGGGGGAGACTATGGCTACACCTTC	CASNLDGGDYGYTF
.	.	TRBJ1-6	TRBV11-2	TGTGCCAGCAGCCCCCTTCGGGGTTGGAATTCACCCCTCCACTTT	CASSPLRGWNSPLHF
.	.	TRBJ2-7	TRBV12-5	TGTGCTAGTGTAAGGGGGATCTCCTACGAGCAGTACTTC	CASVRGISYEQYF
.	TRBD2	TRBJ2-1	TRBV29-1	TGCAGCGTTTCTTCTCCTAGCGGCCTCTCCTACAATGAGCAGTTCTTC	CSVSSPSGLSYNEQFF
.	.	TRBJ2-2	TRBV11-3	TGTGCCAGCAGCTTTACGGGAGTGGGGACCGGGGAGCTGTTTTTT	CASSFTGVGTGELFF
.	.	TRBJ1-5	TRBV6-4	TGTGCCAGCAGTGACGGGCAGGGCACCAATCAGCCCCAGCATTTT	CASSDGQGTNQPQHF